This TCR beta chain originates from a study of T cell responses to AZD1222 COVID-19 vaccine. Regarding the study as a whole: Females made up more of the donors, who were largely white British, and clonal diversity may have come out too low. None of the repertoires were sampled until the peak T cell response had passed. Epitopes outside B.1.351 and B.1.1.7 mutated regions reportedly drew nearly half of spike TCRs. At 160-218 and 743-854, vaccine-associated CD4 TCRs were dominant, and they spanned spike.

Repertoires were generated with immunoSEQ multiplex PCR, while TCRdb's copy carries only in-frame clones and drops some. The sample shows more than 85,000 clones, 84% of them seen only once. The CDR3 has 13 residues. The germline gives CDR1 SEHNR, CDR2 FQNEAQ (reference sequence). The trim removed 6 bases at V and 3 bases at J, leaving 3 bases unmatched. As for this clone: Its antigen is still unknown.

This specimen consisted of peripheral blood, obtained on day 0 of AZD1222 vaccination. This sequence joins TRBV7-9 and TRBJ1-1; 8 bases map to TRBD1. The clonotype comes from an adult in good health. This CDR3 is CASSLQGDTEAFF. In DNA form, the CDR3 reads TGTGCCAGCAGTTTACAGGGGGACACTGAAGCTTTCTTT.